The rows below give T cell receptor beta chains drawn from one sample of a study of T-cell memory formation after mild COVID-19. TCRdb processed the 5' RACE reads anew with MiXCR; each CDR3 protein has one entry. The sample records approximately 410,000 distinct CDR3 sequences, under 25% being singletons. Material: PBMCs or a T cell subset sorted from them (not recorded which). The origin of the receptors is an adult woman who had mild COVID-19 (a few samples of this study predate the infection). Cell type and time point are not known. Both conserved end residues are trimmed from each CDR3.

TRBJ1-2,11,TRBV20-1,SADPGTLYGYT
TRBJ2-1,12,TRBV5-1,ASRDSGGSSEQF
TRBJ2-5,13,TRBV27,ASSLWTGGQETQY
TRBJ1-1,9,TRBV6-6,ATMGIAEAF
TRBJ2-7,12,TRBV9,ASSPGQVVGEQY
TRBJ2-7,13,TRBV7-2,ASSLGRVLSYEQY
TRBJ2-1,12,TRBV7-3,ASNPPRAWNEQF
TRBJ2-1,13,TRBV6-5,ASTPGLAVYNEQF
TRBJ2-2,16,TRBV7-9,ASSFRLARVPNTGELF
TRBJ1-1,10,TRBV20-1,SVDRLNTEAF
TRBJ2-2,13,TRBV3-1,ASWGGRSNTGELF